The 21 T cell receptor beta chains given below trace back to one sample, sequenced in a study of blood T cells in healthy people across ages. A second PCR of about 6 to 12 cycles used a sample-barcoded 5' primer and a J-beta primer mix. MiXCR was run by TCRdb on the 5' RACE reads, yielding one entry per CDR3 protein. The top ten clones hold 7.7% of a sample with 1.5 million to 2 million distinct CDR3 sequences, 28% of them seen once. Sequences were obtained from blood. Source of these receptors: a woman aged 25 to 39 in good health.

In this sample, this clonotype turned up once. Just one base apart from a much larger clone, this may be a read error. This sequence joins TRBV14 and TRBJ2-5; 9 bases fit TRBD1. The tail of the sequence fits TRBJ2-1 better, so the J call may be wrong. The CDR3 covers 14 residues. CDR1 and CDR2 (germline): SGHDN, FVKESK. CDR3: CASSPRDREETQFF. The CDR3 region has the DNA TGTGCCAGCAGCCCCCGGGACAGGGAAGAGACCCAGTTCTTC.

This clonotype was seen more than once but under ten times. This could be a read error, since a much larger clone is one nucleotide away. The chain uses TRBV7-2 and TRBJ2-4, with D maybe TRBD2 (6 bases). V was cut by 7 bases and J by 2 bases, with 15 bases left in between. Germline V CDR1 and CDR2: SGHTA, FQGNSA. The CDR3 is 15 residues long. DNA of the CDR3: TGTGCCAGCACCGGGAGAGGGAGGTCCAAAAACATTCAGTACTTC. It encodes CASTGRGRSKNIQYF.

The chain uses TRBV4-1 and TRBJ2-3; D is perhaps TRBD2 (5 bases). This CDR3 is 15 amino acids long. The V and J ends lost 1 base and 0 bases respectively, with 8 bases between them. CDR1 and CDR2 from the germline V gene are MGHRA and YSYEKL. CDR3 sequence: CASSQADYSTDTQYF. DNA for the CDR3: TGCGCCAGCAGCCAAGCAGACTACAGCACAGATACGCAGTATTTT.

This clonotype has just a few counts. The chain couples TRBV20-1 to TRBJ2-1, with unresolved D. The V gene lost 6 bases and the J gene lost 5 bases, with 20 bases spanning the gap. CDR1 is DFQATT, CDR2 SNEGSKA, per germline (reference sequence). The CDR3 is 15 amino acids. CDR3 DNA sequence: TGCAGTGCCCAGAAAGCCTCTACCCTAAACAATGAGCAGTTCTTC. Translated: CSAQKASTLNNEQFF.

Many counts were recorded for this clonotype. The gene calls are TRBV5-1 and TRBJ1-6; 10 nucleotides agree with TRBD1. CDR1 is SGHRS and CDR2 is YFSETQ in the germline V gene. The CDR3 covers 15 residues. V was pared by 4 bases and J by 5 bases, with 3 bases of the junction left unmatched. The CDR3 here is CASSRDRGNNSPLHF. CDR3 DNA: TGCGCCAGCAGCCGGGACAGGGGTAATAATTCACCCCTCCACTTT.

There are a few counts of this clonotype. The V and J genes are TRBV5-1 and TRBJ1-2, with TRBD1 matching over 8 bases. The CDR3 runs to 16 residues. Germline V gives CDR1 SGHRS, CDR2 YFSETQ. V was pared by 3 bases and J by 8 bases, with 15 bases of the junction left unmatched. The CDR3 bases are TGCGCCAGCAGCTCTCACGGGACAGGCCGCCGGAGGGGCTACACCTTC. Its protein product is CASSSHGTGRRRGYTF.

Concerning this clonotype itself: Given a much more abundant clone one base away, this may be a read error. The chain employs TRBV5-1 and TRBJ2-7, with D perhaps TRBD1 (5 bases). The CDR3 spans 15 residues. Germline CDR1 is SGHRS and CDR2 is YFSETQ. The CDR3 protein is CASSFGQGYSCEQYF. The CDR3 DNA sequence: TGCGCCAGCAGCTTTGGGCAGGGCTACTCCTGCGAGCAGTACTTC.

This clonotype came up a few times. The rearrangement joins TRBV6-5 to TRBJ1-1; 10 bases are shared with TRBD1. CDR1 is MNHEY and CDR2 is SVGAGI in the germline V gene. CDR3 size: 14 residues. With V trimmed by 6 bases and J by 4 bases, 5 bases remained unmatched. The CDR3 here is CASSPDRGLTEAFF. CDR3 sequence (DNA): TGTGCCAGCAGCCCCGACAGGGGGCTCACTGAAGCTTTCTTT.

The rearrangement links TRBV5-1 to TRBJ2-1, with a weak D call TRBD2 (6 bases). The length of the CDR3 is 15 residues. V was pared by 0 bases and J by 6 bases, with 13 bases between. Germline values: CDR1 SGHRS, CDR2 YFSETQ. CDR3 DNA: TGCGCCAGCAGCTTGGCAACTAGCTTACCCAATGAGCAGTTCTTC. Encoded protein: CASSLATSLPNEQFF. Based on the CDR3 plus reference TRBV5-1 and TRBJ2-1, the full variable domain is KAGVTQTPRYLIKTRGQQVTLSCSPISGHRSVSWYQQTPGQGLQFLFEYFSETQRNKGNFPGRFSGRQFSNSRSEMNVSTLELGDSALYLCASSLATSLPNEQFFGPGTRLTVL.

At least ten counts were recorded for this clonotype. The CDR3 region is CASSRQAAYNEQFF. In DNA, the CDR3 is TGTGCCAGCAGTAGGCAGGCAGCCTACAATGAGCAGTTCTTC. The chain combines TRBV12-3 or TRBV12-4 with TRBJ2-1; D gene uncertain. Trimming took off 5 bases at V and 2 bases at J, with 10 bases between the two ends. This CDR3 has 14 amino acids.

This clonotype occurred a few times. The V call is TRBV28, the J call TRBJ2-3; 8 bases match TRBD2. Germline values: CDR1 MDHEN, CDR2 SYDVKM. The trim removed 2 bases at V and 5 bases at J, leaving 12 bases unmatched. This CDR3 is 17 amino acids long. Written as DNA, the CDR3 is TGTGCCAGCAGTTTACAAAGGACTAGCATGATGGGAGATACGCAGTATTTT. It encodes CASSLQRTSMMGDTQYF. The full variable domain, its missing parts supplied by reference TRBV28 and TRBJ2-3, is DVKVTQSSRYLVKRTGEKVFLECVQDMDHENMFWYRQDPGLGLRLIYFSYDVKMKEKGDIPEGYSVSREKKERFSLILESASTNQTSMYLCASSLQRTSMMGDTQYFGPGTRLTVL.

This clonotype occurred a few times. This rearrangement joins TRBV7-9 to TRBJ2-7; 12 positions match TRBD2. CDR1 and CDR2 from the germline V gene are SEHNR and FQNEAQ (reference sequence). V trimming: 5 bases; J trimming: 4 bases; junction bases outside the gene matches: 6. This CDR3 has 15 residues. The CDR3 nucleotides are TGTGCCAGCAGCCAAACTAGCGGGGGGTGGTACGAGCAGTACTTC. As protein: CASSQTSGGWYEQYF.

The chain's CDR3 is CASSPAASDEQYF. CDR3 nucleotides: TGCGCCAGCAGCCCGGCGGCTAGCGACGAGCAGTACTTC. This chain uses TRBV5-1 with TRBJ2-7; the D gene is possibly TRBD2 (6 bases). Trimming took 4 bases from V and 5 from J, leaving 13 bases between them. Germline CDR1 is SGHRS and CDR2 is YFSETQ. This CDR3 spans 13 amino acids.

As to this clonotype: One end of the junction fails to match germline, which may point to a read error. V gene TRBV7-9 combines with J gene TRBJ2-1; D might be TRBD2 (6 bases). In germline, CDR1 is SEHNR, CDR2 FQNEAQ (reference sequence). This CDR3 has 15 amino acids. The CDR3 region has the DNA TGTGCCGGCAGCTTAGCGGCGGTCAGCCACAATGAGCAGTTCTTC. This sequence encodes CAGSLAAVSHNEQFF.

This clonotype was counted many times. V usage is TRBV3-1 and J usage is TRBJ2-7; D is possibly TRBD1 (8 bases). This CDR3 has 14 residues. Germline V gene lookup returns CDR1 LGHDT and CDR2 YNNKEL (reference sequence). V gave up 2 bases and J gave up 2 bases, with 10 bases separating them. DNA of the CDR3: TGTGCCAGCAGCCAAACAGGGGGGGCCTACGAGCAGTACTTC. It translates to CASSQTGGAYEQYF.

This chain connects TRBV9 to TRBJ2-3, with D possibly TRBD2 on 6 matching bases. This CDR3 spans 14 amino acids. Germline CDR1 is SGDLS and CDR2 is YYNGEE. Trimming removed 0 bases at V and 5 bases at J, with 10 bases between. The CDR3 protein is CASSVVWRGDTQYF. The DNA of the CDR3 is TGTGCCAGCAGCGTAGTCTGGAGGGGAGATACGCAGTATTTT. Based on the CDR3 plus reference TRBV9 and TRBJ2-3, the full variable domain is DSGVTQTPKHLITATGQRVTLRCSPRSGDLSVYWYQQSLDQGLQFLIQYYNGEERAKGNILERFSAQQFPDLHSELNLSSLELGDSALYFCASSVVWRGDTQYFGPGTRLTVL.

In this sample, this clonotype turned up once. The rearrangement uses TRBV28 and TRBJ1-5; 10 positions agree with TRBD1. Germline CDR1 and CDR2: MDHEN and SYDVKM. The trim removed 4 bases at V and 4 bases at J, leaving 7 bases unmatched. The CDR3 consists of 16 residues. The CDR3, as DNA: TGTGCCAGCAGTTCATCTGGACAGGGGGTTAATCAGCCCCAGCATTTT. Its protein is CASSSSGQGVNQPQHF.

This clonotype was observed many times. The chain uses TRBV29-1 and TRBJ2-5; TRBD1 is a possible D gene (6 bases). Germline V CDR1 and CDR2: SQVTM, ANQGSEA. Between the trimmed V and J ends, which lost 6 bases and 5 bases, there was a span of 19 bases. The CDR3 is 14 residues long. The CDR3, as DNA: TGCAGCGTGGGCCGGGACACTCGGCAGGAGACCCAGTACTTC. It specifies CSVGRDTRQETQYF.

This clonotype showed up just a few times. The rearrangement joins TRBV9 to TRBJ2-3; D unclear. This CDR3 is built from 16 residues. Germline V lookup: CDR1 SGDLS, CDR2 YYNGEE. V was cut by 4 bases and J by 1 base, with 16 bases left in between. The CDR3 sequence: CASSSEVARRTDTQYF. As DNA, the CDR3 is TGTGCCAGCAGCTCCGAAGTAGCCAGGCGCACAGATACGCAGTATTTT.

The chain employs TRBV7-2 and TRBJ2-7, with D perhaps TRBD2 (6 bases). CDR1 and CDR2 from the germline V gene are SGHTA and FQGNSA. Trimming removed 5 bases at V and 6 bases at J, with 20 bases between. The CDR3 consists of 15 residues. The CDR3 bases are TGTGCCAGCAGCAGTACCGGGACTCCGTCGGGCGAGCAGTACTTC. Protein sequence: CASSSTGTPSGEQYF.

The V call is TRBV3-1, the J call TRBJ2-2; 8 nucleotides align to TRBD2. Looked up from germline, CDR1 is LGHDT and CDR2 is YNNKEL (reference sequence). The CDR3 length is 14 residues. Trimming removed 6 bases from V and 5 bases from J; junction bases left unmatched: 5. CDR3 protein: CASRRGAGTGELFF. The CDR3 DNA sequence: TGTGCCAGCAGGCGGGGGGCCGGTACCGGGGAGCTGTTTTTT.